This T cell receptor beta chain came from a study of T cell changes during pregnancy in multiple sclerosis. This table comes from immunoSEQ multiplex PCR, and its TCRdb copy is limited to in-frame clones, with some not included. The sample lists some 74,000 clones, roughly 92% occurring once. The TCR originated in a female donor in good health, enrolled as a control in a pregnancy study. Sequencing was performed on peripheral blood, taken after pregnancy.

CDR3 nucleotide sequence: TGTGCCACCAGCGCGCCGCCACTCAACTATGGCTACACCTTC. It specifies CATSAPPLNYGYTF. V and J are TRBV15 and TRBJ1-2, with D uncertain. The CDR3 sequence is 14 residues long. V was clipped by 5 bases and J by 2 bases, with 12 bases between them. Germline V lookup: CDR1 LNHNV, CDR2 YYDKDF (reference sequence).